This T cell receptor (beta chain) was found in a study of T-cell memory formation after mild COVID-19. About the study: Each donor largely had its own TCR clusters. Whole-study findings and limits: Second-wave clones reaching peak frequency on day 37 lacked confirmed SARS-CoV-2 specificity. For contracting clones, CD4+ ones sat mainly in CM and EM, CD8+ in EMRA. Pre-infection memory held some responding clones, suggesting pre-existing cross-reactive T cells responded.

In this sample, this clonotype turned up a few times. Its antigen is unknown. TCRdb reprocessed the 5' RACE reads via MiXCR and lists one record per CDR3 protein. The table records about 82,000 distinct CDR3 sequences, approximately 16% of them present only once. This CDR3 has 11 residues. Trimming shortened V by 6 bases and J by 5 bases, and 6 bases separated the two germline ends. Sequenced material: PBMCs or a T cell subset sorted from them (not recorded which). This TCR was sampled from a man aged 18 to 30 who had mild COVID-19 (a few samples of this study predate the infection). Cell type and time point are not known. V gene TRBV12-3 or TRBV12-4 combines with J gene TRBJ2-3; no clear D gene. In DNA form, the CDR3 reads TGTGCCAGCAGGACGGGAGATACGCAGTATTTT. Protein sequence: CASRTGDTQYF.